The 9 T cell receptor beta chains given below trace back to one sample, sequenced in a study of blood T cell repertoires in COVID-19. The data were produced by immunoSEQ multiplex PCR, yet TCRdb's version contains in-frame clones alone and is incomplete. Here the sample spans about 230,000 clones, more than 80% being singletons. The sample consisted of peripheral blood. These receptors were collected from a woman aged 80 or older with COVID-19, enrolled during active disease.

This clone has only one observation. The J gene is TRBJ1-5, the V gene TRBV6-6, with 9 positions matching TRBD1. The CDR3 extends over 15 amino acids. J was trimmed by 2 bases and V by 7 bases; bases with no gene match: 6. Germline V gene lookup returns CDR1 MNHNY and CDR2 SVGAGI (reference sequence). In DNA, the CDR3 is TGTGCCAGCACCCTGGACAGGGGCCGCAATCAGCCCCAGCATTTT. Its translation is CASTLDRGRNQPQHF.

V usage is TRBV7-9 and J usage is TRBJ2-5, with unresolved D. CDR3 length: 14 residues. Germline lookup yields CDR1 SEHNR and CDR2 FQNEAQ (reference sequence). V was clipped by 5 bases and J by 0 bases, with 10 bases between them. The CDR3 DNA sequence: TGTGCCAGCAGCCTCGTGGGCAACCAAGAGACCCAGTACTTC. Translated, it gives CASSLVGNQETQYF.

This clone was observed a single time. The chain employs TRBV18 and TRBJ2-4; the D gene is possibly TRBD1 (5 bases). There are 13 residues in the CDR3. The germline V and J ends were trimmed by 2 bases and 3 bases, with 5 bases remaining between them. Germline CDR1 reads KGHSH; CDR2 reads LQKENI. CDR3 loop: CASSPDSKNIQYF. CDR3 nucleotides: TGTGCCAGCTCACCAGACAGCAAAAACATTCAGTACTTC.

The CDR3 DNA reads as TGTGCCAGCTCACTAGGGACAGGGAACACTGAAGCTTTCTTT. Translated: CASSLGTGNTEAFF. The J gene is TRBJ1-1, the V gene TRBV18; 8 bases match TRBD1. CDR1 and CDR2 from the germline V gene are KGHSH and LQKENI. Trimming removed 4 bases from V and 1 base from J; junction bases left unmatched: 2. CDR3 length: 14 residues.

The chain recombines TRBV30 with TRBJ2-5; TRBD1 agrees at 8 bases. CDR3 length: 15 amino acids. After removal of 2 bases from V and 5 bases from J, the junction contained 10 bases not matched to a gene. Germline V gene lookup returns CDR1 GTSNPN and CDR2 SVGIG (reference sequence). The CDR3 reads CAWSPSDRAGETQYF. CDR3 DNA sequence: TGTGCCTGGAGTCCCTCGGACAGGGCGGGGGAGACCCAGTACTTC.

This clone appeared a few times. The chain carries TRBV4-3 and TRBJ1-1; TRBD1 is a possible D gene (5 bases). Trimming removed 3 bases from V and 2 bases from J, with 13 bases in between. Germline CDR1 and CDR2: LGHNA and YSLEER. The CDR3 sequence is 15 residues long. The CDR3 region is CASSQGGRSNTEAFF. CDR3 sequence (DNA): TGCGCCAGCAGCCAGGGGGGGAGAAGTAACACTGAAGCTTTCTTT.

CDR3 protein: CASSFGGSHGDQPQHF. The CDR3 DNA sequence: TGTGCCAGCAGTTTCGGGGGGAGCCACGGAGATCAGCCCCAGCATTTT. V and J are TRBV28 and TRBJ1-5; TRBD1 might be the D (5 bases). Deletions cut 3 bases from V and 5 bases from J, with 17 bases between. From germline, CDR1 is MDHEN and CDR2 SYDVKM. The CDR3 loop spans 16 amino acids.

The chain is built from TRBV30 and TRBJ1-3, with D unclear. V was shortened by 7 bases and J by 0 bases, with 7 bases between the two germline ends. CDR3 length: 12 amino acids. Germline loops: CDR1 GTSNPN, CDR2 SVGIG (reference sequence). The CDR3 reads CAYGRSGNTIYF. The CDR3 nucleotides are TGTGCCTATGGCCGCTCTGGAAACACCATATATTTT.

The rearrangement uses TRBV6-2 or TRBV6-3 and TRBJ2-5; tentatively, D is TRBD2 (6 bases). CDR1 is MNHEY, CDR2 SVGEGT, per germline. The CDR3 extends over 15 amino acids. V was pared by 5 bases and J by 1 base, with 14 bases between. DNA for the CDR3: TGTGCCAGCAGTCAACCGGGACTCTCCCAAGAGACCCAGTACTTC. Translation: CASSQPGLSQETQYF.